This T cell receptor (beta chain) comes out of a study of T-cell reconstitution after alpha-beta-depleted transplantation in children. Whole-study results and caveats: Reported findings indicate that, about two months after transplant, alpha-beta T cells came from several hundred expanded clones, which were derived from non-depleted graft cells. There were some patients whose high TCRbeta diversity at day 60 came from surviving recipient T cells and thymic progenitors.

CDR3 length equals 16 residues. V was pared by 1 base and J by 3 bases, with 9 bases of the junction left unmatched. Per the germline V gene, CDR1 is MGHRA and CDR2 is YSYEKL. Points on this clonotype: Its antigen is not identified.

For TCRbeta, the library was prepared with unique molecular identifiers. TCRdb fed the PCR reads into MiXCR, producing one record per CDR3 protein. In the table there are fewer than 1 million distinct CDR3 sequences, roughly 15% of which are singletons. The sequencing here drew on PBMCs, mostly from graft donor cells, taken 360 days after TCRalphabeta/CD19-depleted stem cell transplant. V usage is TRBV4-1 and J usage is TRBJ2-7; 7 bases match TRBD2. This receptor was taken from a male patient between 10 and 17 years old who had a stem cell transplant for acute lymphoblastic leukemia, so the T cells may come from the graft donor. The CDR3 bases are TGCGCCAGCAGCCAAGGGCCCAGCGGGGAGGGCTACGAGCAGTACTTC. Protein: CASSQGPSGEGYEQYF.